The 2 T cell receptor beta chains presented below share a single source sample, sequenced in a study of blood T cell repertoires in COVID-19. Sequencing was performed with immunoSEQ multiplex PCR; in TCRdb, only in-frame clones are kept and a portion is missing. The table shows roughly 220,000 clones, with roughly 81% occurring only once. Sequencing was done on a sample of peripheral blood. These receptors originate from a man aged 45 to 65 who had recovered from COVID-19.

This chain uses TRBV28 with TRBJ1-2; 7 nucleotides match TRBD1. The CDR3 consists of 13 residues. Germline-derived CDR1 and CDR2 are MDHEN and SYDVKM. With 4 bases clipped from V and 5 bases from J, the junction kept 4 bases outside the gene matches. The CDR3 spells CASSSQGEYGYTF. The CDR3 bases are TGTGCCAGCAGTTCCCAGGGGGAATATGGCTACACCTTC.

This chain uses TRBV9 with TRBJ2-7, with 7 bases that match TRBD1. V dropped 5 bases and J dropped 2; count of bases not matched to a gene: 10. Germline assignment: CDR1 SGDLS and CDR2 YYNGEE. This CDR3 is 15 amino acids long. CDR3 DNA sequence: TGTGCCAGCAGTTCTGACAGGGAACCCCCCTACGAGCAGTACTTC. It encodes CASSSDREPPYEQYF.